Below are 15 T cell receptor beta chains sequenced from a single sample in a study of CD8+CD57+ T cells in acquired aplastic anemia. Flow cytometry had shown expanded CD8+CD57+ cells in the patients chosen for sequencing. TCR beta VDJ and CDR3 were profiled, and genomic DNA was the template. TCRdb independently ran MiXCR on the reads; one entry per CDR3 protein. The sample includes under 350,000 distinct CDR3 sequences, 56% of them seen just once. What was sequenced was sorted CD4+, CD8+, or CD8+CD57+ T cells (not recorded which) from PBMCs. Receptors were obtained from a human donor with aplastic anemia.

The chain couples TRBV5-1 to TRBJ1-5; possibly TRBD1 for D (6 bases). The germline V gene has CDR1 SGHRS and CDR2 YFSETQ. V lost 4 bases and J lost 0, with 11 bases in between. This CDR3 is built from 15 residues. The CDR3, as DNA: TGCGCCAGCAGCGAACAGGGCTATAGCAATCAGCCCCAGCATTTT. It yields the protein CASSEQGYSNQPQHF.

CDR3 region: CASSLGLVNTEAFF. The CDR3 DNA sequence: TGCGCCAGCAGCTTGGGGCTAGTGAACACTGAAGCTTTCTTT. The chain couples TRBV5-1 to TRBJ1-1; D remains unclear. V was pared by 0 bases and J by 0 bases, with 6 bases between. The germline CDR1 and CDR2 sequences are SGHRS and YFSETQ. There are 14 residues in the CDR3.

About this clonotype: Sequence at one end of the junction differs from germline and may be a read error. The CDR3 nucleotides read TGTGCCAGCAGTGAACAGGGGGCCGGCACTGAAGCTTCCTTT. This encodes CASSEQGAGTEASF. The V and J genes are TRBV25-1 and TRBJ1-1, with 8 bases lining up with TRBD1. Germline V gives CDR1 MGHDK, CDR2 SYGVNS. This CDR3 spans 14 amino acids. The full variable domain, its missing parts supplied by reference TRBV25-1 and TRBJ1-1, is EADIYQTPRYLVIGTGKKITLECSQTMGHDKMYWYQQDPGMELHLIHYSYGVNSTEKGDLSSESTVSRIRTEHFPLTLESARPSHTSQYLCASSEQGAGTEASFGQGTRLTVV.

This clonotype was detected only once. No conserved phenylalanine or tryptophan is present at the end of the CDR3, so a read error is the likely explanation. This chain connects TRBV5-1 to TRBJ2-5; possibly TRBD1 or TRBD2 for D (5 bases each). This CDR3 is 16 amino acids long. Trimming removed 1 base from V and 11 bases from J, with 24 bases in between. Germline CDR1 and CDR2: SGHRS and YFSETQ. The CDR3 DNA follows: TGCGCCAGCAGCTTGTTGAGGGACCCTAGCACAGATACGCAGTACTCC. This sequence encodes CASSLLRDPSTDTQYS.

This clonotype was seen ten or more times. The V gene is TRBV12-3 or TRBV12-4, the J gene TRBJ2-7, with D perhaps matching TRBD2 (6 bases). With 3 bases removed from V and 2 bases from J, the gap between germline ends came to 17 bases. The CDR3 has 16 amino acids. CDR3 in amino acids: CASSFRAGTFTYEQYF. The CDR3 DNA follows: TGTGCCAGCAGTTTCAGGGCCGGGACTTTCACCTACGAGCAGTACTTC.

The chain joins TRBV15 to TRBJ2-7, with 11 nucleotides matching TRBD1. CDR3 length: 14 amino acids. J lost 4 bases, V lost 3 bases, and 2 bases had no gene match. Germline CDR1 and CDR2: LNHNV and YYDKDF (reference sequence). The CDR3 is CATSSRDRGYEQYF. CDR3 nucleotides: TGTGCCACCAGCAGTCGGGACAGGGGGTACGAGCAGTACTTC.

This clonotype was picked up a small number of times. The V gene is TRBV15, the J gene TRBJ1-6; a weak D match, TRBD1 (5 bases). V dropped 1 base and J dropped 10 bases, with 8 bases sitting between them. The CDR3 runs 13 residues. Per germline, CDR1 LNHNV and CDR2 YYDKDF (reference sequence). The CDR3 is CATSRGRGSPLHF. The CDR3 nucleotides read TGTGCCACCAGCAGAGGTAGGGGCTCACCCCTCCACTTT.

This chain joins TRBV24-1 and TRBJ2-7; 8 bases fit TRBD1. The CDR3 loop spans 13 amino acids. The germline V gene encodes CDR1 KGHDR and CDR2 SFDVKD. J was trimmed by 5 bases and V by 5 bases; bases with no gene match: 4. CDR3 sequence: CATSAAGGNEQYF. In DNA, the CDR3 is TGTGCCACCAGTGCGGCAGGGGGCAACGAGCAGTACTTC.

This clonotype appeared many times. This chain links TRBV5-5 with TRBJ2-7; D not certain. This CDR3 region has 11 residues. Looked up from germline, CDR1 is SGHKS and CDR2 is YYEKEE (reference sequence). V was pared by 1 base and J by 5 bases, with 4 bases between. The CDR3 nucleotides are TGTGCCAGCAGCTTGTACGACGAGCAGTACTTC. Residues: CASSLYDEQYF.

This clonotype appeared many times. The chain joins TRBV12-3 or TRBV12-4 to TRBJ1-5; D remains unclear. V lost 0 bases to trimming and J lost 2 bases, with 11 bases between them. The CDR3 runs 16 residues. This chain's CDR3 is CASSLAREWGNQPQHF. The DNA for the CDR3 is TGTGCCAGCAGTTTAGCGCGCGAGTGGGGCAATCAGCCCCAGCATTTT.

The chain has TRBV27 and TRBJ2-7; the D gene is possibly TRBD2 (5 bases). The CDR3 loop spans 12 amino acids. V was shortened by 5 bases and J by 7 bases, with 12 bases between the two germline ends. The germline CDR1 and CDR2 sequences are MNHEY and SMNVEV (reference sequence). The CDR3 region is CASSVDRREQYF. In DNA form, the CDR3 reads TGTGCCAGCAGTGTGGACCGGAGGGAGCAGTACTTC.

This clonotype occurred a few times. This chain links TRBV11-1 with TRBJ2-7; weak D call: TRBD1 (6 bases). Germline CDR1 is SGHAT and CDR2 is FQDESV (reference sequence). The CDR3 is 13 amino acids. V was shortened by 4 bases and J by 2 bases, with 9 bases between the two germline ends. The CDR3 region is CASSSDRTYEQYF. CDR3 in DNA: TGTGCCAGCAGCTCCGACAGGACCTACGAGCAGTACTTC.

This clonotype appeared a single time. The chain is built from TRBV7-3 and TRBJ2-3, with D unresolved. This CDR3 comprises 15 residues. Germline loops: CDR1 SGHTA, CDR2 FQGTGA. Deletions cut 2 bases from V and 11 bases from J, with 20 bases between. The CDR3 sequence is CASSLRLESYNEQYF. CDR3 DNA sequence: TGTGCCAGCAGCTTACGCCTAGAGTCCTACAATGAGCAGTATTTT.

On this clonotype: The junction differs from germline at one of its ends, possibly a read error. The gene calls are TRBV5-1 and TRBJ1-2; 7 bases match TRBD1. Germline assignment: CDR1 SGHRS and CDR2 YFSETQ. The length of the CDR3 is 17 residues. CDR3 coding DNA: TGCGCCAGTTCTGCCTCCTCGCAGGGGGGACCTAACTATGGCCACACCTTC. Residues: CASSASSQGGPNYGHTF.

In its sample, this clonotype was seen many times. V usage is TRBV11-2 and J usage is TRBJ1-1; D unresolved. Per the germline V gene, CDR1 is SGHAT and CDR2 is FQNNGV. This CDR3 contains 14 residues. The V end was cut by 1 base, the J end by 1 base, with 7 bases between. CDR3: CASSLVEENTEAFF. DNA of the CDR3: TGTGCCAGCAGCTTAGTGGAGGAGAACACTGAAGCTTTCTTT.